The entry below describes one TCR beta chain. An amount of RNA that ranged from 0.5 to 1 ug was reverse transcribed with random hexamers. The CDR3 of TCR beta was amplified by immunoSEQ multiplex PCR across 54 Vbeta and 13 Jbeta. TCRdb independently ran MiXCR on the immunoSEQ multiplex PCR reads; one entry per CDR3 protein. This table holds around 110,000 distinct CDR3 sequences, nearly 96% found once. The data are from a study of CD8 T cells in Susac syndrome. The V end was cut by 1 base, the J end by 3 bases, with 13 bases between. Germline CDR1 reads SGHDT; CDR2 reads YYEEEE. This CDR3 is built from 16 residues. The study sequenced TCR beta in blood CD8+ and CD4+ T cells.

The chain recombines TRBV5-6 with TRBJ2-2; no clear D. Input material: CD4+ T cells from PBMCs. The receptor was isolated from a human donor with Susac syndrome. The CDR3 reads CASSLSPSGDTGELFF. The DNA for the CDR3 is TGTGCCAGCAGCTTGTCCCCCTCTGGCGACACCGGGGAGCTGTTTTTT.